Listed below are T cell receptor beta chains from one sample, sequenced in a study of blood T cell repertoires in COVID-19. Measured with immunoSEQ multiplex PCR; TCRdb has only the in-frame clones, and not every one. The top ten hold 8% to 10% of the sample, which has around 330,000 clones, about 91% seen once. Sequencing used PBMCs or T cells enriched from blood (not recorded which). The receptors were gathered from a woman aged 40 to 50 who had recovered from COVID-19. CDR3s include the opening cysteine and the closing phenylalanine or tryptophan. The order of the fields is D gene, clone size, V gene, J gene, CDR3 DNA, CDR3 protein. The D gene is left open where the match is weak. Clone size is shown for a subset of rows, as once, few, many or a class of expanded clone.

>.|.|TRBV2|TRBJ2-7
TGTGCCGGGGTTGGACAGCAATCCTACGAGCAGTACTTC
CAGVGQQSYEQYF
>TRBD1|.|TRBV29-1|TRBJ1-2
TGCAGCGCCCTGACAGGGGGCCTCTATGGCTACACCTTC
CSALTGGLYGYTF
>TRBD1|once|TRBV4-3|TRBJ2-5
TGCGCCAGCAGCCCCATCACAGGGGCAGGAGAGACCCAGTACTTC
CASSPITGAGETQYF
>.|.|TRBV7-9|TRBJ1-1
TGTGCCAGCAGCTTACTCCGACCCGGGGGAACAAACACTGAAGCTTTCTTT
CASSLLRPGGTNTEAFF
>TRBD2|.|TRBV9|TRBJ2-1
TGTGCCAGCAGCGTGCCACTAGCGGGGGGGAATGAGCAGTTCTTC
CASSVPLAGGNEQFF
>.|.|TRBV19|TRBJ2-1
TGTGCCAGTAGGACGACAGGTCTCCCCTACAATGAGCAGTTCTTC
CASRTTGLPYNEQFF
>.|.|TRBV11-3|TRBJ2-2
TGTGCCAGCAGTCCGGGACAACCCGGGGAGCTGTTTTTT
CASSPGQPGELFF
>.|.|TRBV7-2|TRBJ1-3
TGTGCCAGCAGCGGACAATTCTCTGGAAACACCATATATTTT
CASSGQFSGNTIYF
>TRBD1|.|TRBV15|TRBJ2-2
TGTGCCACCAGCAGAGACTCCACCGGGACAGGGACAACCGGGGAGCTGTTTTTT
CATSRDSTGTGTTGELFF
>.|.|TRBV5-1|TRBJ2-5
TGCGCCAGCAGCCCGAGGACTCGGCAGGAGACCCAGTACTTC
CASSPRTRQETQYF
>TRBD1|.|TRBV9|TRBJ1-4
TGTGCCAGCAGCCCAGGGACAGGGGAAGGGGAAAAACTGTTTTTT
CASSPGTGEGEKLFF
>.|.|TRBV6-5|TRBJ2-3
TGTGCCTCAGCGATCGGTACGAACACAGATACGCAGTATTTT
CASAIGTNTDTQYF
>TRBD2|once|TRBV10-3|TRBJ2-5
TGTGCCATCAGTGAGTCTCGATCGGTAGCGGGGGTGGAGACCCAGTACTTC
CAISESRSVAGVETQYF
>.|.|TRBV10-1|TRBJ2-3
TGCGCCAGCAGCTTTAACACAGATACGCAGTATTTT
CASSFNTDTQYF
>TRBD2|once|TRBV24-1|TRBJ2-7
TGTGCCACCAACAGCGGGGGCGAAGCACCCTACGAGCAGTACTTC
CATNSGGEAPYEQYF
>TRBD2|.|TRBV9|TRBJ2-5
TGTGCCAGCAGCGTATCAACGCTAGCGGGAGGTCAGACCCAGTACTTC
CASSVSTLAGGQTQYF
>.|.|TRBV18|TRBJ1-3
TGTGCCAGCTCACCGACATGGGGGGGGCCTGGAAACACCATATATTTT
CASSPTWGGPGNTIYF
>.|once|TRBV9|TRBJ1-1
TGTGCCAGCAGCGAGACAAGGGGCACTGAAGCTTTCTTT
CASSETRGTEAFF
>.|.|TRBV27|TRBJ2-7
TGTGCCAGCAGTCCATCACAGGGACCCGAGCAGTACTTC
CASSPSQGPEQYF
>TRBD1|few|TRBV9|TRBJ2-2
TGTGCCAGCAGAGCCGGGACAGGGAACACCGGGGAGCTGTTTTTT
CASRAGTGNTGELFF
>.|once|TRBV20-1|TRBJ1-1
TGCAGTGCGACGGGGGGGAAGGCGGCTTTCTTT
CSATGGKAAFF
>TRBD1|.|TRBV27|TRBJ2-7
TGTGCCAGCAGGAAGACAGGGGGAAGTATGGGCGAGCAGTACTTC
CASRKTGGSMGEQYF
>TRBD2|.|TRBV2|TRBJ2-4
TGTGCCAGCACTGGACTAGCGGGGGGGCTTGTCAAAAACATTCAGTACTTC
CASTGLAGGLVKNIQYF
>TRBD1|.|TRBV14|TRBJ1-2
TGTGCCAGCAGCCAAGTTGCTCCCAGGGGGGCGTACGGCTACACCTTC
CASSQVAPRGAYGYTF
>.|.|TRBV5-1|TRBJ2-7
TGCGCCAGCAGCTTCGGGACAAACCAACCCTACGAGCAGTACTTC
CASSFGTNQPYEQYF
>.|.|TRBV7-4|TRBJ2-1
TGTGCCAGCAGCTTAGGGGCCAGGACAGTTCTGAGCTCCTACAATGAGCAGTTCTTC
CASSLGARTVLSSYNEQFF
>.|.|TRBV5-1|TRBJ1-3
TGCGCCAGCCCGCGTCGATCCTGCTCTGGAAACACCATATATTTT
CASPRRSCSGNTIYF
>.|.|TRBV11-3|TRBJ1-1
TGTGCCAGCACCCAATGGTCAGGGAAAATGAACACTGAAGCTTTCTTT
CASTQWSGKMNTEAFF